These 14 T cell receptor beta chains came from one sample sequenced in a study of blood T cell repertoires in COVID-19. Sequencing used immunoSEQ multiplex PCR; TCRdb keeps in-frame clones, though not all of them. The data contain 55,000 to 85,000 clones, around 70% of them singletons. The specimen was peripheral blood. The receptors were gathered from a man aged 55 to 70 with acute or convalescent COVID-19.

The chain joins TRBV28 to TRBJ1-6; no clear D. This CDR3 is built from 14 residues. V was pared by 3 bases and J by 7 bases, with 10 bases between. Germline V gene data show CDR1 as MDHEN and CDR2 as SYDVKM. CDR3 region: CASSFGGGNSPLHF. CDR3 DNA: TGTGCCAGCAGTTTTGGCGGTGGAAATTCACCCCTCCACTTT.

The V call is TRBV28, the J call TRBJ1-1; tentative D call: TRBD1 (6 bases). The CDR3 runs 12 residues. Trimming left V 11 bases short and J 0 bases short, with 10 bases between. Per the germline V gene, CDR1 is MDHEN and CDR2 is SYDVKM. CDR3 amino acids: CAAGVMNTEAFF. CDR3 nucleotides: TGTGCCGCAGGGGTTATGAACACTGAAGCTTTCTTT.

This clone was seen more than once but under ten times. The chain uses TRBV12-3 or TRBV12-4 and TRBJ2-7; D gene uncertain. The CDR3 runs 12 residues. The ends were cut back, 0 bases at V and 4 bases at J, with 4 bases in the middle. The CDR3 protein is CASSLAEYEQYF. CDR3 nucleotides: TGTGCCAGCAGTTTAGCAGAGTACGAGCAGTACTTC.

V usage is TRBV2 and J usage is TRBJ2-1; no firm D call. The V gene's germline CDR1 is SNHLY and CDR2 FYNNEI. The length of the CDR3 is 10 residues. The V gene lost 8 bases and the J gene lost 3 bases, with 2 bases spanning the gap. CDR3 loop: CASRYNEQFF. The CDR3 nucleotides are TGTGCCAGCCGCTACAATGAGCAGTTCTTC.

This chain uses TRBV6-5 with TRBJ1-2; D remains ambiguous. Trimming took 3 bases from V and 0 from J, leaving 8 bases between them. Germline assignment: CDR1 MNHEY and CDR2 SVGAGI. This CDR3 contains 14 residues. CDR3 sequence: CASSYFVSNYGYTF. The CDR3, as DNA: TGTGCCAGCAGTTATTTTGTCTCTAACTATGGCTACACCTTC.

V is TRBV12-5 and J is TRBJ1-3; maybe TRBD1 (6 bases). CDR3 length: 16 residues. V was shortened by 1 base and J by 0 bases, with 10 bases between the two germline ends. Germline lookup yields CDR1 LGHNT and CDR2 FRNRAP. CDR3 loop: CASGLGGTTSGNTIYF. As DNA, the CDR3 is TGTGCTAGTGGTTTGGGAGGGACAACCTCTGGAAACACCATATATTTT.

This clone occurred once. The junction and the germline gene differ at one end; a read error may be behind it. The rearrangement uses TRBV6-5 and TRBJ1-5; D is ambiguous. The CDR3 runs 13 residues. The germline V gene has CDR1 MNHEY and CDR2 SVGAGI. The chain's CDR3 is CASSKHSDQPQHF. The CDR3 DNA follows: TGTGCCAGCAGCAAACATAGCGATCAGCCCCAGCATTTT.

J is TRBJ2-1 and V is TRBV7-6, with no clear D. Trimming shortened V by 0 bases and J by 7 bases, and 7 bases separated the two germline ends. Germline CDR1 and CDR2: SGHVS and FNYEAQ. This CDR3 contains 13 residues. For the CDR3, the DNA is TGTGCCAGCAGCTTAGCGAGTTGGAATGAGCAGTTCTTC. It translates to CASSLASWNEQFF.

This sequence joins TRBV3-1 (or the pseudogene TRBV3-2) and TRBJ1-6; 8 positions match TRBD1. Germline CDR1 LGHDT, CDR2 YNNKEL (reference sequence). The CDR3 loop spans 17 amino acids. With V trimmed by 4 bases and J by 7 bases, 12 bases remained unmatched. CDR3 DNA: TGTGCCAGCAGCCCAGACAGGGGCTCCCGACTGAATTCACCCCTCCACTTT. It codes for CASSPDRGSRLNSPLHF.

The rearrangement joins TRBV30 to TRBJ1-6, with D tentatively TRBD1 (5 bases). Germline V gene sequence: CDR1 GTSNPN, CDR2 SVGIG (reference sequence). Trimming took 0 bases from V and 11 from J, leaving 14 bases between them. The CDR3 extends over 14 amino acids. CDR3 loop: CAWSVLPGNAPLHF. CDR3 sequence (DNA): TGTGCCTGGAGTGTACTCCCAGGGAACGCACCCCTCCACTTT.

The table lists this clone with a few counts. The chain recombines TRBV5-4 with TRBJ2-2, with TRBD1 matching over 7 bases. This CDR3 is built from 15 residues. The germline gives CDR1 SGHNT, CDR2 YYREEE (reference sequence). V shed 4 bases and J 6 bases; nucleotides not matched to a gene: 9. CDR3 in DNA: TGTGCCAGCAGCCCCCCCCCGACAGGGCCCGGGGAGCTGTTTTTT. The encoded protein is CASSPPPTGPGELFF.

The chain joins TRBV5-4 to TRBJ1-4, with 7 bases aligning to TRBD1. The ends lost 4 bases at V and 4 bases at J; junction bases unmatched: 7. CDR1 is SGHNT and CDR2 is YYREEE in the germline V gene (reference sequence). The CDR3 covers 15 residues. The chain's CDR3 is CASSEQGFRNEKLFF. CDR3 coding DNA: TGTGCCAGCAGCGAACAGGGGTTCCGTAATGAAAAACTGTTTTTT.

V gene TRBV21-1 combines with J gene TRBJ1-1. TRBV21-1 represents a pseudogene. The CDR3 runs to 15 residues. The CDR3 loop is CASSGGGRANTEAFF. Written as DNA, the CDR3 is TGTGCCAGCAGCGGGGGGGGTAGGGCGAACACTGAAGCTTTCTTT.

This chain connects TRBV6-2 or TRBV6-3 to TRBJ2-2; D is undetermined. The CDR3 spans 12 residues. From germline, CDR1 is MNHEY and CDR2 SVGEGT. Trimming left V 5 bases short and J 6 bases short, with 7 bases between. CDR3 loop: CASSQMAGELFF. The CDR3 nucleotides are TGTGCCAGCAGTCAGATGGCCGGGGAGCTGTTTTTT.